The 22 T cell receptor beta chains below were found in one sample sequenced in a study of T cell responses to AZD1222 COVID-19 vaccine. Clones were read by immunoSEQ multiplex PCR, and TCRdb kept only the in-frame ones, dropping some. The sample lists some 120,000 clones, approximately 90% occurring once. This sample comprised peripheral blood, obtained on day 0 of AZD1222 vaccination. Every receptor here comes from an adult in good health.

J is TRBJ1-2 and V is TRBV7-3; weak D call: TRBD1 (6 bases). The germline V gene has CDR1 SGHTA and CDR2 FQGTGA. V gave up 0 bases and J gave up 14 bases, with 25 bases separating them. This CDR3 has 16 residues. The CDR3 nucleotides are TGTGCCAGCAGCTTAACGCCGGGGGGGACAACCCTCCCTAAGACCTTC. As protein: CASSLTPGGTTLPKTF.

J is TRBJ2-4 and V is TRBV9; 7 bases are shared with TRBD2. The junction had 3 bases not matched to a gene; V was cut back by 1 base and J by 2 bases. The CDR3 sequence is 15 residues long. The V gene's germline CDR1 is SGDLS and CDR2 YYNGEE. CDR3 DNA sequence: TGTGCCAGCAGCGTAATTAGCGGGCCCAAAAACATTCAGTACTTC. Translated, it gives CASSVISGPKNIQYF.

V gene TRBV29-1 combines with J gene TRBJ1-4, with 8 bases lining up with TRBD1. The CDR3 covers 13 residues. Germline CDR1 and CDR2: SQVTM and ANQGSEA. The V segment lost 3 bases and the J segment 7 bases; nucleotides outside the gene matches: 4. The CDR3 reads CSVEDRVSEKLFF. The CDR3 DNA follows: TGCAGCGTTGAGGACAGGGTCTCTGAAAAACTGTTTTTT.

This clone was seen only once. This sequence joins TRBV5-1 and TRBJ2-1, with D tentatively TRBD2 (6 bases). Germline assignment: CDR1 SGHRS and CDR2 YFSETQ. This CDR3 region has 15 residues. V was trimmed by 0 bases and J by 3 bases, leaving 10 bases between them. This CDR3 reads CASSLGRGFYNEQFF. CDR3 coding DNA: TGCGCCAGCAGCTTGGGTCGGGGGTTCTACAATGAGCAGTTCTTC.

This chain links TRBV7-3 with TRBJ1-2; 7 positions match TRBD1. The ends lost 5 bases at V and 7 bases at J; junction bases unmatched: 7. Germline V gives CDR1 SGHTA, CDR2 FQGTGA. There are 13 residues in the CDR3. As DNA, the CDR3 is TGTGCCAGCAGCCCCGGGACAGCCGGTGGCTACACCTTC. Translating it yields CASSPGTAGGYTF.

The chain employs TRBV4-2 and TRBJ1-1, with 11 bases aligning to TRBD1. With 4 bases clipped from V and 7 bases from J, the junction kept 11 bases outside the gene matches. The CDR3 has 16 amino acids. Germline assignment: CDR1 LGHNA and CDR2 YNFKEQ. The CDR3 is CASSPEWTGGAGEAFF. DNA of the CDR3: TGTGCCAGCAGCCCCGAGTGGACAGGGGGCGCGGGTGAAGCTTTCTTT.

The CDR3 reads CASSSGQGYNEQFF. In DNA form, the CDR3 reads TGTGCCAGCAGTTCAGGACAGGGTTACAATGAGCAGTTCTTC. V is TRBV27 and J is TRBJ2-1, with 8 bases identical to TRBD1. J was trimmed by 4 bases and V by 4 bases; bases with no gene match: 3. The CDR3 contains 14 residues. Per germline, CDR1 MNHEY and CDR2 SMNVEV (reference sequence).

The J gene is TRBJ2-1, the V gene TRBV20-1, with D perhaps TRBD1 (6 bases). The CDR3 is made up of 15 amino acids. Germline-derived CDR1 and CDR2 are DFQATT and SNEGSKA (reference sequence). Trimming took off 3 bases at V and 3 bases at J, with 15 bases between the two ends. In nucleotides, the CDR3 is TGCAGTGCTAGTTCCGGCAGGGGATTCTACAATGAGCAGTTCTTC. Amino acids: CSASSGRGFYNEQFF.

The rearrangement uses TRBV7-3 and TRBJ2-3; TRBD2 matches at 11 bases. The CDR3 runs to 14 residues. Germline assignment: CDR1 SGHTA and CDR2 FQGTGA. J was trimmed by 5 bases and V by 5 bases; bases with no gene match: 3. As DNA, the CDR3 is TGTGCCAGCAGCAATGGACTAGCGGGAGATACGCAGTATTTT. Residues: CASSNGLAGDTQYF.

This CDR3 is CASSSGTAEKLFF. CDR3 nucleotides: TGTGCCAGCAGCTCGGGGACTGCTGAAAAACTGTTTTTT. The rearrangement joins TRBV6-5 to TRBJ1-4; tentatively, D is TRBD1 (5 bases). Germline assignment: CDR1 MNHEY and CDR2 SVGAGI. Deletions cut 6 bases from V and 7 bases from J, with 12 bases between. CDR3 size: 13 residues.

V usage is TRBV4-1 and J usage is TRBJ2-7, with 9 bases fitting TRBD2. V gave up 6 bases and J gave up 4 bases; unmatched junction bases: 7. This CDR3 is 14 amino acids long. CDR1 and CDR2 (germline): MGHRA, YSYEKL. The CDR3 DNA sequence: TGCGCCAGCAGACCGGGACTAGCATCTTACGAGCAGTACTTC. It codes for CASRPGLASYEQYF.

The genes are TRBV6-2 or TRBV6-3 and TRBJ1-6; 10 bases match TRBD1. The CDR3 sequence is 14 residues long. CDR1 is MNHEY and CDR2 is SVGEGT in the germline V gene. V shed 6 bases, J shed 11 bases, and the junction held 7 bases outside the gene matches. The CDR3 DNA reads TGTGCCAGCAGCTCTGGACAGGGGGTGACACCCCTCCACTTT. Protein: CASSSGQGVTPLHF.

This rearrangement joins TRBV5-8 to TRBJ2-3; TRBD2 matches 11 bases. Germline CDR1 is SGHTS and CDR2 is YDEGEE. V was clipped by 4 bases and J by 5 bases; unmatched bases: 9. The CDR3 totals 16 residues. The CDR3 region is CASSTFSGGAQDTQYF. The CDR3 nucleotides read TGTGCCAGCAGCACCTTTAGCGGGGGGGCACAAGATACGCAGTATTTT.

The V gene is TRBV10-3, the J gene TRBJ2-7; D possibly corresponds to TRBD1 (5 bases). From germline, CDR1 is ENHRY and CDR2 SYGVKD. The length of the CDR3 is 14 residues. Trimming removed 6 bases at V and 3 bases at J, with 15 bases between. Here the CDR3 DNA reads TGTGCCATCAGGGCTCAGGGTAACCTCTACGAGCAGTACTTC. The encoded protein is CAIRAQGNLYEQYF.

This chain joins TRBV11-1 and TRBJ2-6; D gene uncertain. The CDR3 has 15 amino acids. From germline, CDR1 is SGHAT and CDR2 FQDESV (reference sequence). Between the trimmed V and J ends, which lost 5 bases and 1 base, there was a span of 9 bases. CDR3 bases: TGTGCCAGCAGCCAACATTTATCTGGGGCCAACGTCCTGACTTTC. This translates into CASSQHLSGANVLTF. Supplemented by reference TRBV11-1 and TRBJ2-6, the full variable domain reads EAEVAQSPRYKITEKSQAVAFWCDPISGHATLYWYRQILGQGPELLVQFQDESVVDDSQLPKDRFSAERLKGVDSTLKIQPAELGDSAMYLCASSQHLSGANVLTFGAGSRLTVL.

This sequence joins TRBV28 and TRBJ2-1; D ambiguous. Germline loops: CDR1 MDHEN, CDR2 SYDVKM. The V end was cut by 2 bases, the J end by 8 bases, with 4 bases between. There are 11 residues in the CDR3. In DNA form, the CDR3 reads TGTGCCAGCAGTTTAGCGTATGAGCAGTTCTTC. Protein: CASSLAYEQFF.

The chain combines TRBV30 with TRBJ2-3; maybe TRBD2 (6 bases). V was cut by 3 bases and J by 0 bases, with 19 bases left in between. This CDR3 region has 17 residues. Germline-derived CDR1 and CDR2 are GTSNPN and SVGIG (reference sequence). CDR3 DNA sequence: TGTGCCTGGAGCGCCCCTGGGGGGTTTCCTAGCACAGATACGCAGTATTTT. It specifies CAWSAPGGFPSTDTQYF.

The V gene is TRBV3-1 (or the pseudogene TRBV3-2), the J gene TRBJ2-1, with D unclear. This CDR3 comprises 12 residues. V was pared by 4 bases and J by 5 bases, with 6 bases between. Germline CDR1 and CDR2: LGHDT and YNNKEL (reference sequence). In DNA, the CDR3 is TGTGCCAGCAGCCCGGACGACAATGAGCAGTTCTTC. Protein product: CASSPDDNEQFF.

CDR3 bases: TGTGCCAGTAGTATACCACGGGGGGGCCAAGAGACCCAGTACTTC. Translating gives CASSIPRGGQETQYF. The chain links TRBV19 to TRBJ2-5, with 8 positions matching TRBD2. The germline CDR1 and CDR2 sequences are LNHDA and SQIVND (reference sequence). The trim removed 2 bases at V and 1 base at J, leaving 3 bases unmatched. The CDR3 is 15 amino acids.

This clone has a single count. This chain connects TRBV5-1 to TRBJ1-3; D not resolved. V was pared by 0 bases and J by 4 bases, with 5 bases between. Germline CDR1 SGHRS, CDR2 YFSETQ. This CDR3 is built from 13 residues. The CDR3 sequence: CASSLEVGNTIYF. The CDR3 DNA follows: TGCGCCAGCAGCTTGGAGGTGGGAAACACCATATATTTT.

V is TRBV6-2 or TRBV6-3 and J is TRBJ1-2; 7 bases are a match to TRBD1. The CDR3 is made up of 13 amino acids. CDR1 and CDR2 from the germline V gene are MNHEY and SVGEGT. The V segment lost 5 bases and the J segment 4 bases; nucleotides outside the gene matches: 4. In DNA, the CDR3 is TGTGCCAGCAGTGACGACAGGGTCTATGGCTACACCTTC. Its translation: CASSDDRVYGYTF.

The chain carries TRBV7-9 and TRBJ2-3, with D perhaps assigned TRBD1 or TRBD2 (7 bases each). CDR3 size: 15 residues. V lost 5 bases to trimming and J lost 5 bases, with 17 bases between them. Germline V CDR1 and CDR2: SEHNR, FQNEAQ (reference sequence). CDR3 bases: TGTGCCAGCAGCCCCGGAGGCAGGGGGGGAGATACGCAGTATTTT. It codes for CASSPGGRGGDTQYF.